This TCR beta chain emerged from a study of blood T cell repertoires in COVID-19. Overall study: Nucleic acid was either cDNA or gDNA, and it came from T cells, B-cell-depleted T cells, or PBMCs.

Here immunoSEQ multiplex PCR was the method, and the copy in TCRdb shows in-frame clones only, minus some. The table has some 130,000 clones, around 87% seen once. The V gene lost 5 bases and the J gene lost 5 bases, with 15 bases spanning the gap. CDR1 SQVTM and CDR2 ANQGSEA come from the germline V gene. CDR3 length: 14 residues. What was sequenced was peripheral blood. The origin of this receptor is a man in his fifties or sixties with active COVID-19. This chain joins TRBV29-1 and TRBJ1-4; the D gene is possibly TRBD1 (6 bases). CDR3 region: CSVQGRARNEKLFF. Written as DNA, the CDR3 is TGCAGCGTTCAGGGGAGGGCGCGAAATGAAAAACTGTTTTTT.